Below, one T cell receptor beta chain is given with its context. Antigen: not known. An end of the junction differs from the germline gene, which may be a read error. This entry comes from a study of lymphopenia after photon versus proton radiotherapy. Study outcomes and limitations: Authors raise, but do not show, better survival with proton therapy. Post-nadir diversity loss with photons came from oligoclonal expansion, particularly CD8+ Temra cells. Proton therapy kept repertoires fairly stable, unlike photons, which gained effector/memory cells. Larger post-nadir TCR diversity loss correlated inversely with survival in deceased patients.

Germline values: CDR1 SEHNR, CDR2 FQNEAQ (reference sequence). The CDR3 is 14 residues long. Produced via immunoSEQ multiplex PCR; TCRdb's table is partial and in-frame only. In the table there are fewer than 70,000 clones, around 87% of which are singletons. The sequence derives from a man at least 80 years old with esophageal cancer. The V gene is TRBV7-9, the J gene TRBJ1-1, with D tentatively TRBD1 (5 bases). The sample was peripheral blood, taken from a patient treated with proton-based radiotherapy. The CDR3: CASSHQGVKTEAFF. The CDR3 nucleotides read TGTGCCAGCAGCCACCAGGGAGTGAAGACTGAAGCTTTCTTT. The variable domain in full, with the rest retrieved from reference TRBV7-9 and TRBJ1-1, is DTGVSQNPRHKITKRGQNVTFRCDPISEHNRLYWYRQTLGQGPEFLTYFQNEAQLEKSRLLSDRFSAERPKGSFSTLEIQRTEQGDSAMYLCASSHQGVKTEAFFGQGTRLTVV.